This T cell receptor (beta chain) was sequenced for a study of T cells in Graves' hyperthyroidism and ophthalmopathy. Together with thyroid ultrasound, orbital computed tomography, serum thyroxine and TRAb, clinical symptoms were used for diagnoses. V lost 4 bases to trimming and J lost 10 bases, with 14 bases between them. Per the germline V gene, CDR1 is MNHNS and CDR2 is SASEGT. The CDR3 runs 14 residues. Amplification of TCR beta CDR3 regions used RNA as the template. Initially, a first-round RT-PCR of the TCR CDR3 employed the HTBI primer set. TCRdb re-called the multiplex PCR reads through MiXCR, storing one row per CDR3 protein. The data show under 350,000 distinct CDR3 sequences, about an eighth seen once.

The sequenced sample was blood. This rearrangement joins TRBV6-1 to TRBJ1-6; D call uncertain. The clonotype was recovered from a middle-aged woman with Graves' ophthalmopathy. The CDR3 sequence: CASSGLGGDSPLHF. The CDR3 DNA reads as TGTGCCAGCAGTGGACTGGGTGGAGACTCACCCCTCCACTTT.